The clone carrying this TCR beta chain was observed at least ten times. Antigen specificity is unknown. The observed sequence ends 3 residues before the CDR3 terminus, with the missing tail filled in from the germline J gene. The CDR3 has 14 residues. CDR1 and CDR2 (germline): DFQATT, SNEGSKA (reference sequence). Trimming at V came to 6 bases and at J to 8 bases, leaving 10 bases not matched to a gene. Sequencing input was equivalent genomic DNA from CVID and controls. Some clones are missing from TCRdb's copy, which holds only in-frame ones; the method was immunoSEQ multiplex PCR. This sample includes 50,000 or so clones with no singletons; its ten biggest clones take up about 3.4%. The record originates from a study of T cell clonality in common variable immunodeficiency. Study-wide findings and caveats: In common variable immunodeficiency, TCR beta chains reportedly carried fewer deletions and N-nucleotide insertions. Shared TCRbeta clones were fewer between CVID subjects than controls. CVID subjects showed higher TCRbeta clonality than healthy controls.

The receptor was isolated from a person aged 18-70 years in good health. The genes are TRBV20-1 and TRBJ2-1; 10 nucleotides align to TRBD2. Sequencing used peripheral blood mononuclear cells. The CDR3 DNA, read in part, is TGCAGTGCCCAGGCACCTAGCGGGAGAGATGAG. Its translation is CSAQAPSGRDE. The whole CDR3 protein is CSAQAPSGRDEQFF.